This entry is about one T cell receptor (beta chain). The antigen it binds to is not known. No per-base quality is available; no much larger clone lies one base away. The germline V gene (reference sequence) gives CDR1 as MNHEY and CDR2 as SMNVEV. The trim is 5 bases for V and 2 bases for J, with a gap of 15 bases between the germline ends. The CDR3 measures 15 amino acids from cysteine to phenylalanine. The DNA shown is the 45-base CDR3, in frame from base 1. The sample belongs to a study of cytomegalovirus exposure and HLA in healthy donors (dated by TCRdb to about 2017). At the level of the whole study: In an earlier analysis of under 750 of the donors, 276 Gb of sequence data and about 110 million unique TCR beta sequences from some 170 million T cells were reported. An early release covering more than 500 HLA-typed donors comprised about 300 gigabases of sequencing data and approximately 85 million unique TCR sequences. The genetic ancestry cluster associated with self-reported Caucasian donors included 65% to 90% of the approximately 430 genotyped donors. The study aimed to test whether signatures of past pathogen exposure could be identified by cataloging public T cell receptors. The T cell repertoires of some 670 subjects were profiled by immunosequencing and related to cytomegalovirus serostatus. Along with the approximately 700-subject first cohort, a separate validation cohort of over a hundred different subjects was used. To predict cytomegalovirus infection status, the study combined high-throughput TCR immunosequencing, statistical association of individual TCRs with disease status, and machine learning. A later analysis re-analyzed previously published TCR beta repertoires from approximately 700 donors and added high-resolution HLA genotyping to study TCR occurrence patterns. Rather than drawing on any new phenotypic data, the later analysis identified candidate immune exposures from TCR beta sequences and the way those sequences occurred across donors. In an earlier analysis of 587 of the donors, high-throughput TCR beta sequencing was used to judge whether each TCR beta V gene segment behaved as functional or pseudogenic. Donor age, sex, ethnicity and CMV serostatus were compiled together with the repertoire data. A later genetic analysis took genome-wide SNP genotypes for about 65% of the 666 donors and used that subset as a discovery cohort. Every repertoire in the discovery cohort had been generated on one and the same sequencing platform. HLA typing covered class I and class II loci at four-digit resolution. Typing coverage varied by locus: 629-630 donors for A, B, C, DRB1 and DQB1; approximately 560 for DQA1; about 570 for DPA1; some 470 for DPB1. Because of strong linkage in the cohort, roughly five DR-DQ haplotypes were treated as single units for association and clustering. On average, around 240,000 unique TCR beta nucleotide sequences were sequenced per donor among some 430 genotyped donors of the cohort, with 15% to 20% of those sequences being non-productive. The paper's findings and limits, for the study overall: Some IMGT-functional V segments, including TRBV6-2 and TRBV6-3, could not be distinguished by the 87-base-pair reads and were therefore excluded. Because counts were too low, 15 to 20 rarely observed V segments, including chromosome 9 orphons, were left out of the earlier analysis of a few hundred of the donors. Because HLA typing was unavailable for some donors at each locus, only the typed subset was used in association tests. The cohort was sequenced for TCR beta chains only, and without alpha or paired-chain data the features that could be detected were limited. Across donors, most TCR sequences were observed very rarely, whereas some public TCRs were present in many individuals. A further reported finding was that TCR beta sequences accurately predicted the HLA-A and HLA-B alleles for most subjects in the first cohort. The authors suggested that the approach could potentially be extended to other disease states and immunological phenotypes. The study gave a list of about 170 TCR beta chains associated with cytomegalovirus. Immune exposure information for the cohort was limited to CMV serostatus. According to a later analysis, most CMV-associated TCR beta chains appeared to be HLA-restricted, and the HLA associations seemed to be driven largely by CMV exposure. A later genetic analysis associated a missense DCLRE1C variant with V-gene and J-gene trimming of TCR beta chains, and an independent cohort replicated the association. Correlated functional status among segregating V segments might reflect linkage disequilibrium, but an unknown experimental factor could not be ruled out. In an earlier analysis of fewer than 750 of the donors, most TCR beta V segments were observed in productive rearrangements about 90% or about 30% of the time, broadly matching IMGT annotations. Sequencing depth was assumed to be roughly uniform across donors in the presence/absence analyses, though that assumption may not hold. At a false discovery rate of 0.05, a later analysis linked some 18,000 TCR beta sequences to specific HLA alleles. When HLA alleles, especially DR and DQ, strongly co-occurred, attributing TCR associations to individual alleles was difficult. Three of the identified cytomegalovirus-associated TCR beta chains were confirmed in vitro to be specific for cytomegalovirus antigens. A cluster of highly shared sequence variants was judged likely to represent a technical artifact of the sequencing pipeline. Cytomegalovirus status was reported to be diagnosed by the classifier with high specificity and sensitivity in both the original and validation cohorts. Several of the top co-occurrence clusters appeared to be linked to parvovirus B19, influenza, CMV and Epstein-Barr virus, according to a later analysis. In a later analysis, HLA-associated TCR beta chains showed more clonal expansion and lower generation probabilities than non-associated chains that were equally common. A later analysis found that TCR association rates varied across HLA loci, with DRB1 alleles showing the most associated TCRs and HLA-C alleles the fewest. In a later genetic analysis, fewer N-insertions in productive TCRs were reported among donors in an Asian-associated ancestry cluster than the roughly 700-donor mean.

The library came from the immunoSEQ multiplex PCR assay. A mixture of 60 forward primers for TCR Vbeta segments and 13 reverse primers for TCR Jbeta segments was used in the multiplex PCR. Amplification of the CDR3 region of rearranged TCR beta genes was performed with a multiplex PCR assay on genomic DNA. Amplified TCR beta libraries were sequenced as 87-base-pair reads on the Illumina HiSeq System. As for the authors' bioinformatics: A later analysis tallied 75 million to 95 million unique TCR beta chains across the 650 to 750 repertoires, and some 12 million of those chains were shared by two or more donors. Raw reads were error-corrected and collapsed into unique sequences with a nearest-neighbor algorithm that merged closely related sequences to remove PCR and sequencing errors. To assign V, D and J gene segments, CDR3 sequences were aligned to IMGT reference sequences. For a sequence to be retained, a match of at least six nucleotides to both a V gene segment and a J gene segment was required. A rearrangement was called productive if the CDR3 had no stop codons and remained in frame with V and J, and every other rearrangement was called non-productive. CDR3 was defined by IMGT convention, running from the second conserved V-encoded cysteine to the conserved J-encoded phenylalanine. Sequences without an unambiguous match to a single V gene segment were excluded from the earlier analysis of 450 to 750 of the donors. An earlier analysis of some 500 of the donors classified V segments as functional when productive rearrangements were above 56.7% and as segregating when the standard deviation between donors was above 5%. A statistical classification framework was developed to diagnose cytomegalovirus status using the catalog of TCR beta chain sequences. V and J gene assignment, in a later analysis, came from comparing TCR nucleotide sequences with IMGT/GENE-DB human TR gene sequences. A later analysis assigned CDR3 sequences and most-parsimonious VDJ recombination scenarios with the TCRdist pipeline. In a later analysis, each TCR beta chain was defined by its CDR3 amino acid sequence together with its V-gene family, and reads without a unique V-gene family were excluded. In a later analysis, some 600 highly shared, low-generation-probability nucleotide sequences were removed to address suspected cross-contamination and a sequencing artifact. A later analysis calculated a clonal expansion index for each public chain from normalized within-repertoire ranks of inferred template counts. In a later analysis, generation probabilities were computed with a VDJ recombination model fitted to out-of-frame rearrangements, and the resulting probabilities were checked against IGoR. A later analysis scored TCR-TCR, TCR-HLA and TCR-CMV co-occurrence with hypergeometric tests, applying a repertoire-size bias correction to TCR pairs. In a later analysis, false discovery rates were estimated by permuting HLA or CMV assignments 20 times. In a later analysis, co-occurring TCRs were grouped using DBSCAN, and TCRdist sequence similarity was added for clustering within HLA-allele-positive subsets. Repertoires with fewer than 30,000 or more than 120,000 public chains were left out of co-occurrence clustering, as were a handful of repertoires with anomalous nucleotide sharing. TCRdb mirrors the immuneACCESS table, restricted to in-frame sequences. Some clones are absent from its copies; in checked studies, under half trace to an unresolved V gene, and the reason for the others is unknown. That table supplies the V and J calls and clone size; D and trimming were determined from the DNA. Present in this sample are under 250,000 clones, around four fifths of which were seen just once. The ten biggest clones cover over 3.5% of the sample.

In total, 630 or so healthy bone marrow donors made up the cohort. All cohort members were sampled while nominally healthy, although unrecorded immune exposures were likely present. The donor tested CMV seronegative and was one of the 352 seronegative cohort members. A peripheral blood sample was collected from each donor, and TCR beta sequencing was performed on peripheral blood mononuclear cells. The Qiagen DNeasy Blood Extraction Kit was used to extract genomic DNA from the blood cell samples. This TCR derives from a male donor in good health and CMV-seronegative. Source material: PBMCs. Recombination connected TRBV27 to TRBJ2-5; the D gene is perhaps TRBD2, on 5 matching bases. The DNA reads TGTGCCAGCAGTCCCCCCCCGGGGTTGCAAGAGACCCAGTACTTC. Translation gives CASSPPPGLQETQYF.